The rows below give T cell receptor beta chains drawn from one sample of a study of blood T cells in healthy people across ages. TCRdb re-called the 5' RACE reads with MiXCR, one entry per CDR3 protein. The sample lists around 1.1 million distinct CDR3 sequences; more than 30% were seen once. The sequencing input was blood. These receptors all come from a man aged 18 to 30 in good health. Both conserved end residues are part of each CDR3. The order of the fields is J gene, D gene, clone size, V gene, CDR3 DNA, CDR3 protein. A D gene is named only where the DNA matches it firmly. The size entry is marked missing in some rows and otherwise reads once, few, many or a size class.

j_gene: TRBJ2-7; d_gene: TRBD1; abundance: few; v_gene: TRBV19; CDR3nt: TGTGCCAGTACCCCGACAGGGACCTACGAGCAGTACTTC; CDR3aa: CASTPTGTYEQYF
j_gene: TRBJ2-3; d_gene: NA; abundance: NA; v_gene: TRBV9; CDR3nt: TGTGCCAGCAGCCCACGAGGAGGGCAGGGCACAGATACGCAGTATTTT; CDR3aa: CASSPRGGQGTDTQYF
j_gene: TRBJ2-5; d_gene: NA; abundance: NA; v_gene: TRBV10-3; CDR3nt: TGTGCCATCAGTGGAGCCAGCCTCAATGAGCAGTACTTC; CDR3aa: CAISGASLNEQYF
j_gene: TRBJ2-2; d_gene: NA; abundance: NA; v_gene: TRBV24-1; CDR3nt: TGTGCCACCAGTGTCCCCAAGAACACCGGGGAGCTGTTTTTT; CDR3aa: CATSVPKNTGELFF
j_gene: TRBJ2-5; d_gene: NA; abundance: few; v_gene: TRBV6-2/TRBV6-3; CDR3nt: TGTGCCAGCAGTTACATGAGGGTTCCCGAGACTCAAGAGACCCAGTACTTC; CDR3aa: CASSYMRVPETQETQYF
j_gene: TRBJ1-6; d_gene: TRBD1; abundance: NA; v_gene: TRBV10-3; CDR3nt: TGTGCCCCACTGGAGACAGGGTTTTCACCCCTCCACTTT; CDR3aa: CAPLETGFSPLHF
j_gene: TRBJ2-1; d_gene: TRBD2; abundance: NA; v_gene: TRBV20-1; CDR3nt: TGCAGTGCTCGTATTGGGAGCGGGGCGGACAATGAGCAGTTCTTC; CDR3aa: CSARIGSGADNEQFF
j_gene: TRBJ2-7; d_gene: NA; abundance: few; v_gene: TRBV9; CDR3nt: TGTGCCAGCAGCGTAGGAGGGTCGGGCAGAGTTGTAGGCGAGCAGTACTTC; CDR3aa: CASSVGGSGRVVGEQYF
j_gene: TRBJ2-3; d_gene: NA; abundance: few; v_gene: TRBV27; CDR3nt: TGTGCCAGCAGTAAAAAAGATACGCAGTATTTT; CDR3aa: CASSKKDTQYF
j_gene: TRBJ2-3; d_gene: TRBD2; abundance: few; v_gene: TRBV4-2; CDR3nt: TGTGCCAGCAGCCAAGACTCCGGGCGTCTAGCGGGGGGAGGTCGAGATACGCAGTATTTT; CDR3aa: CASSQDSGRLAGGGRDTQYF
j_gene: TRBJ1-2; d_gene: TRBD1; abundance: few; v_gene: TRBV5-1; CDR3nt: TGTGCCAGCAGTGTAGGACAGGGCCATGGCTACACCTTC; CDR3aa: CASSVGQGHGYTF
j_gene: TRBJ1-6; d_gene: NA; abundance: NA; v_gene: TRBV6-1; CDR3nt: TGTGCCGGCAGGGTTGCGGGGGGTAATTCACCCCTCCACTTT; CDR3aa: CAGRVAGGNSPLHF
j_gene: TRBJ1-2; d_gene: NA; abundance: few; v_gene: TRBV15; CDR3nt: TGTGCCACCAGCAGACGCGGGTGGGGAACCTATGGCTACACCTTC; CDR3aa: CATSRRGWGTYGYTF
j_gene: TRBJ1-1; d_gene: NA; abundance: once; v_gene: TRBV10-3; CDR3nt: TGTGCCATCAGTGGTAGAGGGGATGGGGCTTTCTTT; CDR3aa: CAISGRGDGAFF
j_gene: TRBJ1-4; d_gene: TRBD1; abundance: NA; v_gene: TRBV7-9; CDR3nt: TGTGCCAGCAGCCCGTCGGGACAGCCTGCAACTAATGAAAAACTGTTTTTT; CDR3aa: CASSPSGQPATNEKLFF
j_gene: TRBJ2-5; d_gene: TRBD2; abundance: NA; v_gene: TRBV20-1; CDR3nt: TGCAGTGCTGACACCTCCCAAACTAGCGGGGGCACCTCCTACAATGAGCAGTACTTC; CDR3aa: CSADTSQTSGGTSYNEQYF
j_gene: TRBJ2-5; d_gene: NA; abundance: NA; v_gene: TRBV6-6; CDR3nt: TGTGCCAGCAGTTACGGAGGAGGGACGGACCAAGAGACCCAGTACTTC; CDR3aa: CASSYGGGTDQETQYF
j_gene: TRBJ1-1; d_gene: TRBD1; abundance: NA; v_gene: TRBV3-1; CDR3nt: TGTGCCAGCAGCCAAAAGACAGGGGAGGGCACTGAAGCTTTCTTT; CDR3aa: CASSQKTGEGTEAFF
j_gene: TRBJ2-7; d_gene: NA; abundance: few; v_gene: TRBV7-2; CDR3nt: TGTGCCAGCAACACCCCTGACCATAACGAGCAGTACTTC; CDR3aa: CASNTPDHNEQYF
j_gene: TRBJ2-7; d_gene: TRBD2; abundance: once; v_gene: TRBV7-2; CDR3nt: TGTGCCAGCAGCTTAGCTACTAGCGGAGCCCGCTCCTACGAGCAGTACTTC; CDR3aa: CASSLATSGARSYEQYF
j_gene: TRBJ1-5; d_gene: NA; abundance: NA; v_gene: TRBV6-2/TRBV6-3; CDR3nt: TGTGCCAGCAGTGTCGGGTCGTTACAGCCCCAGCATTTT; CDR3aa: CASSVGSLQPQHF
j_gene: TRBJ2-1; d_gene: NA; abundance: NA; v_gene: TRBV7-6; CDR3nt: TGTGCCAGCAGCTTAGCGGGTCCAGTCGGACCGAGCTCCTACGAGCAGTTCTTC; CDR3aa: CASSLAGPVGPSSYEQFF
j_gene: TRBJ2-1; d_gene: NA; abundance: NA; v_gene: TRBV5-6; CDR3nt: TGTGCCAGCAGCTTGATTGGGAAAACCAACTACAATGAGCAGTTCTTC; CDR3aa: CASSLIGKTNYNEQFF
j_gene: TRBJ2-3; d_gene: TRBD2; abundance: NA; v_gene: TRBV4-3; CDR3nt: TGCGCCAGCAGCCAACTGACTAGCGGGAGAGGCACAGATACGCAGTATTTT; CDR3aa: CASSQLTSGRGTDTQYF
j_gene: TRBJ1-1; d_gene: NA; abundance: NA; v_gene: TRBV12-5; CDR3nt: TGTGCTAGTGGTTTTGAGGGTGAAGCTTTCTTT; CDR3aa: CASGFEGEAFF
j_gene: TRBJ2-7; d_gene: TRBD1; abundance: NA; v_gene: TRBV4-2; CDR3nt: TGTGCCAGCAGCCAGGTCCGACAGGGCAGAAGCTCCTACAATGAGCAGTACTTC; CDR3aa: CASSQVRQGRSSYNEQYF
j_gene: TRBJ2-1; d_gene: TRBD1; abundance: few; v_gene: TRBV12-3/TRBV12-4; CDR3nt: TGTGCCAGCAGCCCGACCCGGACAGGTGGAGACAATGAGCAGTTCTTC; CDR3aa: CASSPTRTGGDNEQFF
j_gene: TRBJ1-2; d_gene: TRBD1; abundance: NA; v_gene: TRBV7-9; CDR3nt: TGTGCCAGCAGCGTCCCGACAGGGGCTAACTATGGCTACACCTTC; CDR3aa: CASSVPTGANYGYTF
j_gene: TRBJ1-1; d_gene: TRBD1; abundance: NA; v_gene: TRBV4-3; CDR3nt: TGCGCCAGCAGCCAACCGGCCCGGACAGGGTACACTGAAGCTTTCTTT; CDR3aa: CASSQPARTGYTEAFF
j_gene: TRBJ1-6; d_gene: NA; abundance: few; v_gene: TRBV30; CDR3nt: TGTGCCTGGAGTAACAGGGAGGATTCACCCCTCCACTTT; CDR3aa: CAWSNREDSPLHF
j_gene: TRBJ1-5; d_gene: NA; abundance: NA; v_gene: TRBV2; CDR3nt: TGTGCCAGCAGTGTAGCCTGGAGGGCGGACAATCAGCCCCAGCATTTT; CDR3aa: CASSVAWRADNQPQHF
j_gene: TRBJ1-1; d_gene: NA; abundance: few; v_gene: TRBV7-2; CDR3nt: TGTGCCAGCAGCACGTCGGGACTGCAGAACACTGAAGCTTTCTTT; CDR3aa: CASSTSGLQNTEAFF
j_gene: TRBJ1-6; d_gene: NA; abundance: NA; v_gene: TRBV6-6; CDR3nt: TGTGCCAGCAGAGCAGGGTTAAATTCACCCCTCCACTTT; CDR3aa: CASRAGLNSPLHF
j_gene: TRBJ2-3; d_gene: NA; abundance: NA; v_gene: TRBV6-6; CDR3nt: TGTGCCAGCAGCTGGGCGTCCGACACAGATACGCAGTATTTT; CDR3aa: CASSWASDTDTQYF
j_gene: TRBJ1-1; d_gene: NA; abundance: NA; v_gene: TRBV2; CDR3nt: TGTGCCAGCAGTGAAAAGCGGGGGCGAACAGCTGAAGCTTTCTTT; CDR3aa: CASSEKRGRTAEAFF
j_gene: TRBJ1-2; d_gene: TRBD1; abundance: few; v_gene: TRBV28; CDR3nt: TGTGCCAGCAATCGACAGGGGGTACGTGGCTATGGCTACACCTTC; CDR3aa: CASNRQGVRGYGYTF
j_gene: TRBJ2-3; d_gene: NA; abundance: few; v_gene: TRBV12-3/TRBV12-4; CDR3nt: TGTGCCAGCAGTTTAATCGGCACGAACACAGATACGCAGTATTTT; CDR3aa: CASSLIGTNTDTQYF
j_gene: TRBJ1-5; d_gene: NA; abundance: NA; v_gene: TRBV12-3/TRBV12-4; CDR3nt: TGTGCCAGCAGTGGGGGAACAGGAGCCCAGCATTTT; CDR3aa: CASSGGTGAQHF
j_gene: TRBJ1-4; d_gene: NA; abundance: NA; v_gene: TRBV5-1; CDR3nt: TGCGCCAGCAGCTTGCAGGGGTCGACAGAAAAACTGTTTTTT; CDR3aa: CASSLQGSTEKLFF
j_gene: TRBJ2-3; d_gene: NA; abundance: few; v_gene: TRBV3-1; CDR3nt: TGTGCCAGCAGCCAAAGACAGACAGATACGCAGTATTTT; CDR3aa: CASSQRQTDTQYF
j_gene: TRBJ2-7; d_gene: TRBD2; abundance: NA; v_gene: TRBV5-1; CDR3nt: TGCGCCAGCAGCAGGGTCATAGCGGGAACAAGCTCCTACGAGCAGTACTTC; CDR3aa: CASSRVIAGTSSYEQYF
j_gene: TRBJ2-7; d_gene: NA; abundance: few; v_gene: TRBV5-1; CDR3nt: TGCGCCAGCAGCTTGGACGGGGCTTACAATGAGCAGTACTTC; CDR3aa: CASSLDGAYNEQYF
j_gene: TRBJ2-7; d_gene: TRBD1; abundance: once; v_gene: TRBV29-1; CDR3nt: TGCAGCGCGGGGGGGACAGGGGACGAGCAGTACTTC; CDR3aa: CSAGGTGDEQYF